The rows below give T cell receptor beta chains drawn from one sample of a study of memory CD4+ T cells and cytomegalovirus serostatus. TCRdb's table, derived via immunoSEQ multiplex PCR, lists solely in-frame clones and lacks some. The sample holds around 50,000 clones, roughly 78% seen once. The sample comprised memory CD4+ T cells from blood. Source of these receptors: an adult in good health and CMV-seronegative. Both conserved end residues are trimmed from each CDR3. Each record gives: D gene, J gene, V gene, CDR3 protein. D genes are given only for firm matches.

D: NA
J: TRBJ2-5
V: TRBV18
CDR3: ASSRGLEETQY

D: NA
J: TRBJ1-1
V: TRBV2
CDR3: ASLNTEAF

D: NA
J: TRBJ2-3
V: TRBV27
CDR3: ASRVALSTDTQY

D: NA
J: TRBJ2-7
V: TRBV6-5
CDR3: ASSYSRRSSYEQY

D: NA
J: TRBJ2-7
V: TRBV7-9
CDR3: ASSLDLTRYEQY

D: NA
J: TRBJ2-7
V: TRBV6-6
CDR3: ASSYSAPPHLEQY

D: NA
J: TRBJ2-5
V: TRBV7-7
CDR3: ASSLRGKETQY

D: NA
J: TRBJ2-7
V: TRBV29-1
CDR3: SVGGRGAYEQY

D: NA
J: TRBJ2-1
V: TRBV6-5
CDR3: ASRSPVGEQF

D: NA
J: TRBJ2-7
V: TRBV10-1
CDR3: ASSESRYEQY

D: NA
J: TRBJ1-1
V: TRBV15
CDR3: ATSRDYPLQGTEAF

D: NA
J: TRBJ2-7
V: TRBV27
CDR3: ASTSTEWGLQY

D: NA
J: TRBJ2-2
V: TRBV30
CDR3: AWAGSFGELF

D: NA
J: TRBJ1-3
V: TRBV2
CDR3: ASSVTQNTIY